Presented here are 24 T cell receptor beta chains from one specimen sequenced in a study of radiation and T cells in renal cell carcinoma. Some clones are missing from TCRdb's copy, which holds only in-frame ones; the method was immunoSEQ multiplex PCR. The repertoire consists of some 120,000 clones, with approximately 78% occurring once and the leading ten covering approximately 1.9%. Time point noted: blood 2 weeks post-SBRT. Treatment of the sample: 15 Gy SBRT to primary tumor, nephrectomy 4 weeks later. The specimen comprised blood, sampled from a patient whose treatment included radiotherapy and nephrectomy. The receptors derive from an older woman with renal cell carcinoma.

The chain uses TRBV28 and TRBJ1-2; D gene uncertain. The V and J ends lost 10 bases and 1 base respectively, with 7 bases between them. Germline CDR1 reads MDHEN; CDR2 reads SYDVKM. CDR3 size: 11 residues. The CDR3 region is CATDRNYGYTF. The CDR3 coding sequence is TGTGCCACCGACCGTAACTATGGCTACACCTTC.

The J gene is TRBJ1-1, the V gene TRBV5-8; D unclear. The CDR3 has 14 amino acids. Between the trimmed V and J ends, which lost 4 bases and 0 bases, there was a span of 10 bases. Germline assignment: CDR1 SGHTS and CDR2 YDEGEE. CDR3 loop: CASSPYGLNTEAFF. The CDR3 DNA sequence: TGTGCCAGCAGCCCCTATGGGTTGAACACTGAAGCTTTCTTT.

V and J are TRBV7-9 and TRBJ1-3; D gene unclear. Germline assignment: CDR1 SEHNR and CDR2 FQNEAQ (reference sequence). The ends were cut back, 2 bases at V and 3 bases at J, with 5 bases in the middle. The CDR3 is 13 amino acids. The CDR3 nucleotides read TGTGCCAGCAGCTTAAAGAGTGGAAACACCATATATTTT. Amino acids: CASSLKSGNTIYF.

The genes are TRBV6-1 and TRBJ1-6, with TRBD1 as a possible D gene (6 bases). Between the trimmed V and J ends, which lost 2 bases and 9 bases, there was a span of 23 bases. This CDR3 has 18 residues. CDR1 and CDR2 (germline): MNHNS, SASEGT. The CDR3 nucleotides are TGTGCCAGCAGTGAAAGGTTCCCAGGGGCGGGAGAGGGTTCACCCCTCCACTTT. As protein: CASSERFPGAGEGSPLHF.

The CDR3 loop reads CASRQTGDEQFF. In nucleotides, the CDR3 is TGCGCCAGCCGCCAGACAGGCGATGAGCAGTTCTTC. This chain joins TRBV5-1 and TRBJ2-1; D perhaps matches TRBD1 (6 bases). The CDR3 is 12 residues long. CDR1 and CDR2 from the germline V gene are SGHRS and YFSETQ. The V end lost 7 bases, the J end lost 8 bases, and 13 bases lay between the germline ends. Full variable domain (missing parts from reference TRBV5-1 and TRBJ2-1): KAGVTQTPRYLIKTRGQQVTLSCSPISGHRSVSWYQQTPGQGLQFLFEYFSETQRNKGNFPGRFSGRQFSNSRSEMNVSTLELGDSALYLCASRQTGDEQFFGPGTRLTVL.

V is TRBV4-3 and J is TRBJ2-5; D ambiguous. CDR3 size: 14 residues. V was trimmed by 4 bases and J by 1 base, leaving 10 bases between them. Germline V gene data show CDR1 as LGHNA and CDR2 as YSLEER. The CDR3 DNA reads TGCGCCAGCAGCCCCTACAAATTCCAAGAGACCCAGTACTTC. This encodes CASSPYKFQETQYF.

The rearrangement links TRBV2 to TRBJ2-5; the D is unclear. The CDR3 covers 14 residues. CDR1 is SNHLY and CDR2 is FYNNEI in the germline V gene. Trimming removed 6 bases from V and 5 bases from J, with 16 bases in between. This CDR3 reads CASRKYSTRETQYF. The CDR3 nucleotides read TGTGCCAGCAGAAAATACAGTACGAGGGAGACCCAGTACTTC.

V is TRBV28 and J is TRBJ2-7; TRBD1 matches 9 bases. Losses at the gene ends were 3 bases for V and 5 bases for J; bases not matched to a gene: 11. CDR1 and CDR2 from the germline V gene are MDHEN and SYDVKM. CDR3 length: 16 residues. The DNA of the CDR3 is TGTGCCAGCAGTTTTATTAAATTGGGACAGGGCCACGAGCAGTACTTC. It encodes CASSFIKLGQGHEQYF.

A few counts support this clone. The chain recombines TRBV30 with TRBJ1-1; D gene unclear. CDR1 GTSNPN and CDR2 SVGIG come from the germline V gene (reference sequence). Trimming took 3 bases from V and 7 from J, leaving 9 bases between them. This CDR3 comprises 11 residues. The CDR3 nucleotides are TGTGCCTGGAGCGGCAGATATGAAGCTTTCTTT. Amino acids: CAWSGRYEAFF.

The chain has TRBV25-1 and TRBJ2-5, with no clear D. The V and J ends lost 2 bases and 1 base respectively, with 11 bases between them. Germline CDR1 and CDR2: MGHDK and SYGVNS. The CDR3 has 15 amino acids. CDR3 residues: CASSEKGQVQETQYF. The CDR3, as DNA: TGTGCCAGCAGTGAAAAGGGTCAAGTCCAAGAGACCCAGTACTTC. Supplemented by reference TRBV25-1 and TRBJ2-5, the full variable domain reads EADIYQTPRYLVIGTGKKITLECSQTMGHDKMYWYQQDPGMELHLIHYSYGVNSTEKGDLSSESTVSRIRTEHFPLTLESARPSHTSQYLCASSEKGQVQETQYFGPGTRLLVL.

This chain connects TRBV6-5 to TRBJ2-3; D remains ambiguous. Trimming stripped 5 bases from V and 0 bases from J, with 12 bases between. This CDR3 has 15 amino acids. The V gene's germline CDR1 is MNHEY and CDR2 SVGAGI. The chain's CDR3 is CASSIQSRSTDTQYF. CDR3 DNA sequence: TGTGCCAGCAGTATACAGAGTCGGAGCACAGATACGCAGTATTTT.

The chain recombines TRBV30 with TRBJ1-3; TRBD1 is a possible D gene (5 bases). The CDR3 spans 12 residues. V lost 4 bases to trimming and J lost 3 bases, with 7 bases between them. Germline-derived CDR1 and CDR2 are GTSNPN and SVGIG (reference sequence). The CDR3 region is CAWTQGGNTIYF. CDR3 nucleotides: TGTGCCTGGACGCAGGGTGGAAACACCATATATTTT.

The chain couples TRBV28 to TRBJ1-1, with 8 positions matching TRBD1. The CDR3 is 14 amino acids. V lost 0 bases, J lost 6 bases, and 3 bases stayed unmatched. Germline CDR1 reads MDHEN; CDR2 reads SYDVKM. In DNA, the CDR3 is TGTGCCAGCAGTTTATGGGGGACAGGTGCTGAAGCTTTCTTT. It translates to CASSLWGTGAEAFF.

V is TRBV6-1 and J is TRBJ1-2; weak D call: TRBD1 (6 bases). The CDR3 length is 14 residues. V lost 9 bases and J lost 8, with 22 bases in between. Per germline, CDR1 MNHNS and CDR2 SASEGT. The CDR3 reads CASQEGTGWKGYTF. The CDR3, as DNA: TGTGCCAGTCAAGAAGGAACAGGGTGGAAGGGCTACACCTTC.

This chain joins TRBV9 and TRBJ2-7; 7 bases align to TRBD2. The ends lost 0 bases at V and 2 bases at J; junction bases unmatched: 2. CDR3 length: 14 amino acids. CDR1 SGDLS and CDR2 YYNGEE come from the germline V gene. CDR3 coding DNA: TGTGCCAGCAGCGTAGGGGGAGGGACCTACGAGCAGTACTTC. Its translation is CASSVGGGTYEQYF.

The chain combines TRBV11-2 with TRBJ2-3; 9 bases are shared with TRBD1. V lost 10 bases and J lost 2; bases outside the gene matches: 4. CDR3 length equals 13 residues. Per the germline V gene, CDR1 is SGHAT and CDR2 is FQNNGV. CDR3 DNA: TGTGCCACGGGACAGGGAAACACAGATACGCAGTATTTT. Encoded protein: CATGQGNTDTQYF.

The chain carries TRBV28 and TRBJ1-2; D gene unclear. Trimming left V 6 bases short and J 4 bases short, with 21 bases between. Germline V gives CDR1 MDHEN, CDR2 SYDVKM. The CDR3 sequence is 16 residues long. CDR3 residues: CASSSPTGSLPYGYTF. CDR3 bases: TGTGCCAGCAGCTCACCTACCGGGTCCCTACCCTATGGCTACACCTTC.

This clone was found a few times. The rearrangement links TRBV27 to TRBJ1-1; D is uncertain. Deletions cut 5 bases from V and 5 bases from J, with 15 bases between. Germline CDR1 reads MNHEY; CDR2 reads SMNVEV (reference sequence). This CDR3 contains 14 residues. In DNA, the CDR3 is TGTGCCAGCAGTCCCCGAGAGGGTCGGACTGAAGCTTTCTTT. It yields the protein CASSPREGRTEAFF.

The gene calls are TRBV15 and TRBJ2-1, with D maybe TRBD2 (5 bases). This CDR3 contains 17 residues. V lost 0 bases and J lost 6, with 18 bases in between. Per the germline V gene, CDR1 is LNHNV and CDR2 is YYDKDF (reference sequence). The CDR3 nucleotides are TGTGCCACCAGCAGAGATTATGGGTCGAGGGATTTCAATGAGCAGTTCTTC. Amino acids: CATSRDYGSRDFNEQFF.

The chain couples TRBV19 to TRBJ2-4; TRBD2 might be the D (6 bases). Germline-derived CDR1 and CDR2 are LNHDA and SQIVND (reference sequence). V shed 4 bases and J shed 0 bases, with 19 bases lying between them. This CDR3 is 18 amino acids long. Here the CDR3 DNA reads TGTGCCAGTAGTACCCCTTCGGGAGCCTCGCCAGCCAAAAACATTCAGTACTTC. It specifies CASSTPSGASPAKNIQYF.

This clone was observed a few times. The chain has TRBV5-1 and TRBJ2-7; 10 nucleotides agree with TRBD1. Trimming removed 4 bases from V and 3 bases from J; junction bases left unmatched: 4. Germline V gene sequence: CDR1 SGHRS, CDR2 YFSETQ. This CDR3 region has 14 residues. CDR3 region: CASSRTGGIYEQYF. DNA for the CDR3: TGCGCCAGCAGCCGGACAGGGGGAATCTACGAGCAGTACTTC. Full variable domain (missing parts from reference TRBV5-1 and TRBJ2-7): KAGVTQTPRYLIKTRGQQVTLSCSPISGHRSVSWYQQTPGQGLQFLFEYFSETQRNKGNFPGRFSGRQFSNSRSEMNVSTLELGDSALYLCASSRTGGIYEQYFGPGTRLTVT.

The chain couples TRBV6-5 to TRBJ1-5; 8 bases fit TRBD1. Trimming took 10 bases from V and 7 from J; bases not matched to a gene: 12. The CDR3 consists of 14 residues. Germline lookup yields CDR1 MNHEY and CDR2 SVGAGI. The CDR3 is CAISVGTGRQPQHF. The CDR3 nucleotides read TGTGCCATCTCCGTAGGGACAGGCCGACAGCCCCAGCATTTT.

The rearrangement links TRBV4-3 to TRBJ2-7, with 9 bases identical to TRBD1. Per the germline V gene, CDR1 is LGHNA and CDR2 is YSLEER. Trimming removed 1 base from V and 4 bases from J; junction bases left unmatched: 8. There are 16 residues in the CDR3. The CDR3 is CASSQGYRGREYEQYF. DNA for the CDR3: TGCGCCAGCAGCCAAGGTTACAGGGGGCGCGAGTACGAGCAGTACTTC.

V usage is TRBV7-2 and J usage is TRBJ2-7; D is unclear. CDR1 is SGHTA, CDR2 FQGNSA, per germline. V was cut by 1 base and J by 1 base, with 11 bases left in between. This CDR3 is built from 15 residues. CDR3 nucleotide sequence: TGTGCCAGCAGCTTAGATCGAAACCCTTCCTACGAGCAGTACTTC. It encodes CASSLDRNPSYEQYF. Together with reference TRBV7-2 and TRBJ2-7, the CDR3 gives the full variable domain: GAGVSQSPSNKVTEKGKDVELRCDPISGHTALYWYRQSLGQGLEFLIYFQGNSAPDKSGLPSDRFSAERTGGSVSTLTIQRTQQEDSAVYLCASSLDRNPSYEQYFGPGTRLTVT.